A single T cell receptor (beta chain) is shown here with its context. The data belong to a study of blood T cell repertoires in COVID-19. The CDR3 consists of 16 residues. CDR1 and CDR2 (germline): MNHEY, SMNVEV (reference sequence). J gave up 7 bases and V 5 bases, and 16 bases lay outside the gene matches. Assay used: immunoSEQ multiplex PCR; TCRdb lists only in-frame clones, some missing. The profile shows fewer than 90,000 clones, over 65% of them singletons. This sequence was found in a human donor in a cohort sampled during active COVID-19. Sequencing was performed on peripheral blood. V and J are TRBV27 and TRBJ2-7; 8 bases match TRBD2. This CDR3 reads CASSPTPGLVLWEQYF. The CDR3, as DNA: TGTGCCAGCAGTCCAACCCCGGGACTAGTGCTGTGGGAGCAGTACTTC.